These T cell receptor beta chains were read from a single sample in a study of identical twins. A single record per CDR3 protein comes from TCRdb applying MiXCR to the 5' RACE reads. Here the sample spans some 440,000 distinct CDR3 sequences, roughly a quarter being singletons. This sample also appeared in a second study, on T cells expressing NK-cell markers.

Sequenced sample: CD4+ T cells sorted from blood. The receptors here all came from a woman aged 18-29 years in good health. Each CDR3 is given without its conserved first and last residue. Only some rows state a clone size, as once, few, many or a class for expanded clones.

V	size	J	CDR3
TRBV6-1	few	TRBJ2-5	AGRTSAKETQY
TRBV7-2	.	TRBJ2-7	ASSLGRNAGEQY
TRBV9	.	TRBJ2-3	ASRKGPGLATADTQY
TRBV7-2	few	TRBJ2-3	ASSSVAGADTQY
TRBV20-1	few	TRBJ2-2	SARDSGKPTGELF
TRBV6-5	.	TRBJ2-3	ASSYSGGGPDTQY
TRBV2	.	TRBJ2-3	AVGSTDTQY
TRBV10-3	.	TRBJ1-1	AISPGVTEAF
TRBV20-1	few	TRBJ2-5	SARHFDQY
TRBV2	.	TRBJ2-7	ASGTNSYEQY
TRBV3-1	.	TRBJ2-7	ASSQVGHEQY
TRBV14	few	TRBJ1-6	ASSHGQGQTNSPLH
TRBV7-9	few	TRBJ2-1	ASSRSGLAGGGF
TRBV7-2	.	TRBJ2-2	ASSSLLGSNTGELF
TRBV12-3/TRBV12-4	many	TRBJ2-1	ASSLLREQF
TRBV6-5	.	TRBJ2-3	ASSYSPTPDTQY
TRBV20-1	.	TRBJ2-5	SARGDSGVPETQY
TRBV15	.	TRBJ2-3	ATSRDYHLDTQY
TRBV6-2/TRBV6-3	few	TRBJ2-1	ASKPGTDFRNEQF
TRBV2	.	TRBJ2-1	ASSDTLTGEQF
TRBV7-9	.	TRBJ1-2	ASSLVEGRGYT
TRBV25-1	many	TRBJ2-7	ASSDTSGRIYEQY
TRBV5-1	few	TRBJ2-5	ASRLQGGSETQY
TRBV12-3/TRBV12-4	.	TRBJ2-1	ASRVLDYNEQF